This T cell receptor (beta chain) was sequenced in a study of T-cell reconstitution after alpha-beta-depleted transplantation in children. A TCRbeta library incorporating unique molecular identifiers was prepared. TCRdb re-called the PCR reads with MiXCR, one entry per CDR3 protein. The sample includes some 240,000 distinct CDR3 sequences, 9.5% to 15% seen only once; the top ten take approximately 2.4%. The CDR3 length is 14 residues. Germline-derived CDR1 and CDR2 are DFQATT and SNEGSKA (reference sequence). V shed 3 bases and J shed 1 base, with 12 bases lying between them. This clonotype was recorded many times.

The sequenced sample was PBMCs from the stem cell graft donor, obtained from the stem cell graft. The V call is TRBV20-1, the J call TRBJ1-2; D gene uncertain. The clonotype comes from a human donor who donated a stem cell graft to a child with acute lymphoblastic leukemia. The CDR3 region is CSASPQTDNYGYTF. The DNA of the CDR3 is TGCAGTGCTAGCCCACAGACCGATAACTATGGCTACACCTTC.